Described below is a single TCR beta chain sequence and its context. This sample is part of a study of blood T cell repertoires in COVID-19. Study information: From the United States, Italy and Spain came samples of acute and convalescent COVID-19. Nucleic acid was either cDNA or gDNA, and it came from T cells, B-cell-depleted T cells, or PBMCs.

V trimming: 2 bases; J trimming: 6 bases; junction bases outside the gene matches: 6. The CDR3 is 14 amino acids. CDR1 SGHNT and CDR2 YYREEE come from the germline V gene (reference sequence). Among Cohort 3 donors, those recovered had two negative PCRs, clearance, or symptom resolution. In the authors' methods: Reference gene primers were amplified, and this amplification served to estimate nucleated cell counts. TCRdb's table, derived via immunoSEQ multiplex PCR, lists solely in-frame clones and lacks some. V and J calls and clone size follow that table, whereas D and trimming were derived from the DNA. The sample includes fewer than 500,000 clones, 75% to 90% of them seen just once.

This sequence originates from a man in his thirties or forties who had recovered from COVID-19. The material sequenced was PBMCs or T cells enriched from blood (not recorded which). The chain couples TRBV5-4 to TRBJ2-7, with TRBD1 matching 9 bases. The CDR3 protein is CASSFRTGDVEQYF. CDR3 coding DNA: TGTGCCAGCAGCTTCAGGACAGGGGACGTCGAGCAGTACTTC.